Each of the 17 T cell receptor beta chains below was sequenced from the same sample in a study of blood T cells in healthy people across ages. A sample-barcoded 5' primer and a J-beta primer mix were used in a second PCR of roughly 7 to 11 cycles. TCRdb reanalysed the 5' RACE reads using MiXCR and keeps one entry per CDR3 protein. The repertoire holds some 640,000 distinct CDR3 sequences, with about 30% as singletons. The material sequenced was blood. The receptors were sampled from a woman of 80 years or more in good health.

The V call is TRBV7-2, the J call TRBJ1-4; 7 bases are a match to TRBD1. The V gene end was trimmed by 5 bases and the J gene end by 4 bases; junction bases not matched to a gene: 10. Germline loops: CDR1 SGHTA, CDR2 FQGNSA. CDR3 size: 16 residues. CDR3 loop: CASSPQGQVLNEKLFF. In DNA, the CDR3 is TGTGCCAGCAGCCCTCAAGGACAGGTCCTTAATGAAAAACTGTTTTTT.

As to this clonotype: Germline and junction disagree at one end, which may indicate a read error. This chain joins TRBV7-7 and TRBJ1-3; D gene unclear. The CDR3 sequence is 14 residues long. Germline V gives CDR1 SSHAT, CDR2 FNYEAQ (reference sequence). The CDR3: CASSIGPGSNTIYF. The CDR3 DNA reads TGTGCTAGCAGCATAGGACCCGGATCGAACACCATATATTTT.

This clonotype was counted at least ten times. The chain combines TRBV2 with TRBJ2-5; a weak D match, TRBD1 (5 bases). This CDR3 has 14 amino acids. Trimming took off 7 bases at V and 2 bases at J, with 14 bases between the two ends. Germline CDR1 reads SNHLY; CDR2 reads FYNNEI. The CDR3 nucleotides read TGTGCCAGCATCCTAGGGGCAGTGCAAGAGACCCAGTACTTC. Translating gives CASILGAVQETQYF. Based on the CDR3 plus reference TRBV2 and TRBJ2-5, the full variable domain is EPEVTQTPSHQVTQMGQEVILRCVPISNHLYFYWYRQILGQKVEFLVSFYNNEISEKSEIFDDQFSVERPDGSNFTLKIRSTKLEDSAMYFCASILGAVQETQYFGPGTRLLVL.

The table lists this clonotype with many counts. This chain joins TRBV11-2 and TRBJ2-1; the D gene is possibly TRBD1 (6 bases). Germline V CDR1 and CDR2: SGHAT, FQNNGV. Trimming took off 1 base at V and 6 bases at J, with 16 bases between the two ends. The CDR3 spans 16 residues. The CDR3 reads CASSLVRKGDPNEQFF. CDR3 sequence (DNA): TGTGCCAGCAGCTTAGTCCGGAAGGGGGACCCCAATGAGCAGTTCTTC.

V usage is TRBV13 and J usage is TRBJ1-5, with a tentative D call TRBD1 (6 bases). Trimming cost V 4 bases and J 8 bases, with 15 bases left between them. The CDR3 contains 14 residues. Germline V gene sequence: CDR1 PRHDT, CDR2 FYEKMQ (reference sequence). CDR3 sequence (DNA): TGTGCCAGCAGCTCCTCCGAAACAGGGAAGCCCCAGCATTTT. Protein product: CASSSSETGKPQHF.

This clonotype was recorded many times. V usage is TRBV6-5 and J usage is TRBJ1-5, with D hard to call. Trimming took 3 bases from V and 0 from J, leaving 3 bases between them. CDR1 and CDR2 (germline): MNHEY, SVGAGI. The CDR3 has 13 residues. Here the CDR3 reads CASSYNSNQPQHF. CDR3 DNA: TGTGCCAGCAGTTATAATAGCAATCAGCCCCAGCATTTT.

To note about this clonotype: The junction does not match germline at one end; this may be a read error. The rearrangement joins TRBV7-9 to TRBJ1-1, with D maybe TRBD1 (5 bases). Germline CDR1 reads SEHNR; CDR2 reads FQNEAQ (reference sequence). The CDR3 extends over 14 amino acids. CDR3 sequence (DNA): TGTGCCTGCAGCTTAAGGGGAGGATACACTGAAGCTTTCTTT. This gives the protein CACSLRGGYTEAFF.

The sample holds many counts of this clonotype. Being one base from a much bigger clone, this may be a read error. The chain employs TRBV4-3 and TRBJ2-5; 8 bases are shared with TRBD2. The CDR3 is 16 amino acids. Germline assignment: CDR1 LGHNA and CDR2 YSLEER. V lost 0 bases, J lost 11 bases, and 14 bases stayed unmatched. CDR3 protein: CASSQDLASGYNEQYF. The CDR3 nucleotides are TGCGCCAGCAGCCAAGATCTTGCTAGCGGGTACAATGAGCAGTACTTC.

This clonotype was counted once. The chain recombines TRBV9 with TRBJ2-7; no firm D call. The CDR3 runs 15 residues. Between the trimmed V and J ends, which lost 0 bases and 7 bases, there was a span of 17 bases. Germline V CDR1 and CDR2: SGDLS, YYNGEE. The CDR3 DNA reads TGTGCCAGCAGCGTAGTGCCCGGGCACAACAATGAGCAGTACTTC. As protein: CASSVVPGHNNEQYF.

This clonotype appeared a few times. The rearrangement uses TRBV5-1 and TRBJ1-1; no reliable D call. CDR3 length: 13 amino acids. V gave up 7 bases and J gave up 3 bases, with 13 bases separating them. CDR1 and CDR2 (germline): SGHRS, YFSETQ. Here the CDR3 reads CASANPVDTEAFF. The CDR3 DNA reads as TGCGCCAGCGCAAACCCGGTGGACACTGAAGCTTTCTTT. Full variable domain (rest looked up from reference TRBV5-1 and TRBJ1-1): KAGVTQTPRYLIKTRGQQVTLSCSPISGHRSVSWYQQTPGQGLQFLFEYFSETQRNKGNFPGRFSGRQFSNSRSEMNVSTLELGDSALYLCASANPVDTEAFFGQGTRLTVV.

This clonotype was counted many times. The chain couples TRBV7-9 to TRBJ1-1; D possibly corresponds to TRBD1 (6 bases). The V end was cut by 8 bases, the J end by 4 bases, with 11 bases between. Per the germline V gene, CDR1 is SEHNR and CDR2 is FQNEAQ (reference sequence). The CDR3 is 12 amino acids. CDR3 nucleotide sequence: TGTGCCAGCTCGCCACAGGGCACTGAAGCTTTCTTT. Protein sequence: CASSPQGTEAFF. Full variable domain (remainder filled in from reference TRBV7-9 and TRBJ1-1): DTGVSQNPRHKITKRGQNVTFRCDPISEHNRLYWYRQTLGQGPEFLTYFQNEAQLEKSRLLSDRFSAERPKGSFSTLEIQRTEQGDSAMYLCASSPQGTEAFFGQGTRLTVV.

The V and J genes are TRBV5-1 and TRBJ2-2; 10 positions match TRBD1. The CDR3 totals 16 residues. Germline V CDR1 and CDR2: SGHRS, YFSETQ. V gave up 3 bases and J gave up 5 bases; unmatched junction bases: 7. The CDR3 protein is CASSSTGTGVTGELFF. CDR3 in DNA: TGCGCCAGCAGCTCGACCGGGACAGGGGTTACCGGGGAGCTGTTTTTT.

About this clonotype itself: Just one base apart from a much larger clone, this may be a read error. This chain links TRBV20-1 with TRBJ1-6, with D perhaps TRBD1 (5 bases). The CDR3 totals 15 residues. Germline assignment: CDR1 DFQATT and CDR2 SNEGSKA (reference sequence). The CDR3 DNA reads TGCAGTGCTGGAACGGGCCAGACCGGGGGGTCACCCCCCCACTTT. Its translation is CSAGTGQTGGSPPHF.

This clonotype was picked up a small number of times. The chain uses TRBV5-5 and TRBJ1-1, with unresolved D. The germline gives CDR1 SGHKS, CDR2 YYEKEE (reference sequence). V gave up 3 bases and J gave up 0 bases, with 12 bases separating them. CDR3 size: 15 residues. CDR3 in amino acids: CASSSQPNLNTEAFF. CDR3 nucleotides: TGTGCCAGCAGCTCCCAGCCTAATTTGAACACTGAAGCTTTCTTT.

This clonotype was detected a few times. This sequence may be a read error, since a much larger clone differs from it by one base. The chain employs TRBV27 and TRBJ2-7; TRBD2 matches at 11 bases. The CDR3 length is 17 residues. Germline V gives CDR1 MNHEY, CDR2 SMNVEV (reference sequence). J gave up 7 bases and V 3 bases, and 14 bases lay outside the gene matches. CDR3 region: CASSFRASGGRDNEQYF. CDR3 nucleotide sequence: TGTGCCAGCAGTTTTAGGGCTAGCGGGGGGCGTGACAATGAGCAGTACTTC.

This clonotype was recorded at least ten times. The chain has TRBV7-8 and TRBJ2-7, with TRBD1 matching 7 bases. The germline V gene encodes CDR1 SGHVS and CDR2 FQNEAQ. The J segment lost 0 bases and the V segment lost 0 bases, leaving 2 bases of the junction unmatched. CDR3 length: 15 amino acids. Here the CDR3 DNA reads TGTGCCAGCAGCTTAGCAGGACAGGCCTCCTACGAGCAGTACTTC. It translates to CASSLAGQASYEQYF. Supplemented by reference TRBV7-8 and TRBJ2-7, the full variable domain reads GAGVSQSPRYKVAKRGQDVALRCDPISGHVSLFWYQQALGQGPEFLTYFQNEAQLDKSGLPSDRFFAERPEGSVSTLKIQRTQQEDSAVYLCASSLAGQASYEQYFGPGTRLTVT.

This clonotype was seen repeatedly, ten times or more. The J gene is TRBJ2-7, the V gene TRBV20-1; D is tentatively TRBD1 or TRBD2 (5 bases each). Germline V gives CDR1 DFQATT, CDR2 SNEGSKA (reference sequence). This CDR3 spans 12 amino acids. Trimming shortened V by 6 bases and J by 3 bases, and 12 bases separated the two germline ends. The CDR3 nucleotides read TGCAGTGCGGGGGACGAGGGCTACGAGCAGTACTTC. This gives the protein CSAGDEGYEQYF.